This is a list of T cell receptor beta chains from one sample in a study of T cell repertoires in cytomegalovirus infection. TCRdb re-derived calls from the reads in MiXCR, one entry per CDR3 protein. The data hold 750,000 to 950,000 distinct CDR3 sequences, with around 29% observed a single time. Their recognized antigens are unknown. Sequenced material: cultured CD8+ T cells from PBMCs, taken from culture after CMV antigen stimulation. The receptors here all came from a human donor in good health (CMV status not recorded). Some clones in this sample may be carry-over from other donors' samples. Both conserved end residues are part of each CDR3. The order of the fields is clone size, D gene, V gene, J gene, CDR3 protein, CDR3 DNA. The D gene is left open where the match is weak. Clone size is shown for a subset of rows, as once, few, many or a class of expanded clone.

>.|.|TRBV7-9|TRBJ2-7
CASSLAAQRGYEQYF
TGTGCCAGCAGCTTAGCGGCGCAACGCGGCTACGAGCAGTACTTC
>.|TRBD1|TRBV27|TRBJ2-3
CATQNRGRSTDTQYF
TGTGCCACCCAAAACAGGGGCAGAAGCACAGATACGCAGTATTTT
>.|TRBD2|TRBV4-1|TRBJ2-3
CASSQERRRLASTDTQYF
TGCGCCAGCAGCCAAGAACGGAGGAGACTAGCAAGCACAGATACGCAGTATTTT
>few|.|TRBV2|TRBJ2-1
CASSGMISYNEQFF
TGTGCCAGCAGTGGGATGATATCGTACAATGAGCAGTTCTTC
>many|TRBD2|TRBV19|TRBJ2-1
CASTRGGRTYNEQFF
TGTGCCAGTACCCGCGGGGGTCGAACCTACAATGAGCAGTTCTTC
>.|.|TRBV20-1|TRBJ1-3
CSATVVPRPGNTIYF
TGCAGTGCTACAGTGGTCCCTAGGCCTGGAAACACCATATATTTT
>many|.|TRBV7-2|TRBJ2-1
CASSLADSYNEQFF
TGTGCCAGCAGCTTAGCGGACAGCTACAATGAGCAGTTCTTC
>few|.|TRBV27|TRBJ1-5
CASSLYTGSNQPQHF
TGTGCCAGCAGTTTGTATACGGGGAGCAATCAGCCCCAGCATTTT
>few|TRBD1|TRBV4-1|TRBJ2-5
CASSQVIGGVETQYF
TGCGCCAGCAGCCAAGTAATAGGGGGCGTAGAGACCCAGTACTTC
>.|.|TRBV27|TRBJ2-3
CASSLWGPHTDTQYF
TGTGCCAGCAGTTTATGGGGACCCCACACAGATACGCAGTATTTT
>many|.|TRBV6-5|TRBJ2-2
CASSYGGYTGELFF
TGTGCCAGCAGTTACGGGGGGTACACCGGGGAGCTGTTTTTT
>few|TRBD2|TRBV6-5|TRBJ2-6
CASSYSGGGNSGANVLTF
TGTGCCAGCAGTTACTCCGGGGGGGGGAACTCTGGGGCCAACGTCCTGACTTTC
>once|.|TRBV27|TRBJ2-3
CASSPGPWSTDTQYF
TGTGCCAGCAGCCCGGGTCCCTGGTCCACAGATACGCAGTATTTT
>few|.|TRBV6-6|TRBJ1-2
CASSYPPRQQTNYGYTF
TGTGCCAGCAGTTATCCGCCGAGACAGCAAACTAACTATGGCTACACCTTC